The 17 T cell receptor beta chains below all came from one sample that was sequenced in a study of beta chain features in type 1 diabetes. General study points: In all four CD4+ subsets, TCRB CDR3 length was significantly, moderately reduced in type 1 diabetes.

These TCRs' antigens remain unknown. TCRB transcripts that were expressed got sequenced, as all of the isolated RNA had been reverse transcribed. TCRdb's copy holds only in-frame clones and misses some; the assay was immunoSEQ multiplex PCR. The repertoire holds about 700,000 clones, with roughly 13% as singletons. Sequencing was carried out using naive CD4+ T cells from blood. The receptors stem from a man between 18 and 35 years old with type 1 diabetes.

The chain recombines TRBV7-9 with TRBJ1-5; 8 bases align to TRBD1. Germline V gene data show CDR1 as SEHNR and CDR2 as FQNEAQ (reference sequence). With 5 bases clipped from V and 0 bases from J, the junction kept 6 bases outside the gene matches. The CDR3 loop spans 16 amino acids. The CDR3: CASSVGQGNSNQPQHF. In DNA, the CDR3 is TGTGCCAGCAGCGTAGGACAGGGAAATAGCAATCAGCCCCAGCATTTT. Together with reference TRBV7-9 and TRBJ1-5, the CDR3 gives the full variable domain: DTGVSQNPRHKITKRGQNVTFRCDPISEHNRLYWYRQTLGQGPEFLTYFQNEAQLEKSRLLSDRFSAERPKGSFSTLEIQRTEQGDSAMYLCASSVGQGNSNQPQHFGDGTRLSIL.

The rearrangement links TRBV2 to TRBJ2-7; the D gene is possibly TRBD2 (6 bases). V was cut by 7 bases and J by 2 bases, with 12 bases left in between. This CDR3 is 13 amino acids long. Germline loops: CDR1 SNHLY, CDR2 FYNNEI. The CDR3 region has the DNA TGTGCCAGCACGGCGGGGACTGCCTACGAGCAGTACTTC. It yields the protein CASTAGTAYEQYF.

This clone was seen more than once but under ten times. The V call is TRBV30, the J call TRBJ2-5; TRBD2 agrees at 14 bases. Trimming took 0 bases from V and 1 from J; bases not matched to a gene: 1. The CDR3 extends over 16 amino acids. In germline, CDR1 is GTSNPN, CDR2 SVGIG (reference sequence). The CDR3 region is CAWSVGTSGGQETQYF. DNA of the CDR3: TGTGCCTGGAGTGTGGGGACTAGCGGGGGCCAAGAGACCCAGTACTTC. The full variable domain, rest sourced from reference TRBV30 and TRBJ2-5, is SQTIHQWPATLVQPVGSPLSLECTVEGTSNPNLYWYRQAAGRGLQLLFYSVGIGQISSEVPQNLSASRPQDRQFILSSKKLLLSDSGFYLCAWSVGTSGGQETQYFGPGTRLLVL.

The chain couples TRBV4-1 to TRBJ1-4; the D gene is possibly TRBD1 (5 bases). Germline CDR1 reads MGHRA; CDR2 reads YSYEKL. The V end was cut by 2 bases, the J end by 12 bases, with 7 bases between. The CDR3 is made up of 11 amino acids. DNA for the CDR3: TGCGCCAGCAGCCAATTGGGGGAACTGTTTTTT. Its protein product is CASSQLGELFF.

This clone has just one count. The chain employs TRBV9 and TRBJ1-6; D unclear. Trimming stripped 0 bases from V and 4 bases from J, with 8 bases between. Germline CDR1 is SGDLS and CDR2 is YYNGEE. CDR3 size: 15 residues. CDR3 bases: TGTGCCAGCAGCGTAGCTAACGGTTATAATTCACCCCTCCACTTT. Protein: CASSVANGYNSPLHF.

This clone appeared a few times. Other DNA sequences of this sample code for an identical CDR3. The chain carries TRBV7-7 and TRBJ2-3; the match to TRBD1 covers 9 bases. This CDR3 comprises 15 residues. Germline CDR1 and CDR2: SSHAT and FNYEAQ (reference sequence). The V segment lost 5 bases and the J segment 3 bases; nucleotides outside the gene matches: 6. The CDR3 reads CASSPGTGRTDTQYF. CDR3 in DNA: TGTGCCAGCAGCCCCGGGACAGGGAGGACAGATACGCAGTATTTT.

This chain links TRBV27 with TRBJ1-3; a weak D match, TRBD1 (6 bases). The length of the CDR3 is 14 residues. Germline values: CDR1 MNHEY, CDR2 SMNVEV (reference sequence). V was cut by 8 bases and J by 2 bases, with 13 bases left in between. CDR3 coding DNA: TGTGCCAGCGGGCACGGGGGCACTGGAAACACCATATATTTT. Encoded protein: CASGHGGTGNTIYF.

CDR3 sequence reads: CAISDGGDEQFF. DNA of the CDR3: TGTGCCATCAGTGACGGTGGGGATGAGCAGTTCTTC. The V call is TRBV10-3, the J call TRBJ2-1, with no clear D. V was clipped by 3 bases and J by 8 bases, with 8 bases between them. CDR1 ENHRY and CDR2 SYGVKD come from the germline V gene. The CDR3 is 12 amino acids.

The sample holds a few counts of this clone. This rearrangement joins TRBV10-3 to TRBJ2-3; D is possibly TRBD1 (5 bases). The CDR3 totals 15 residues. CDR1 and CDR2 from the germline V gene are ENHRY and SYGVKD. V lost 2 bases and J lost 6, with 15 bases in between. In DNA form, the CDR3 reads TGTGCCATCAGTGAGCGACAGTCCCCATCCGATACGCAGTATTTT. This codes for CAISERQSPSDTQYF.

This rearrangement joins TRBV5-1 to TRBJ1-1; the match to TRBD1 covers 9 bases. The trim removed 4 bases at V and 4 bases at J, leaving 8 bases unmatched. The CDR3 covers 15 residues. The V gene's germline CDR1 is SGHRS and CDR2 YFSETQ. Here the CDR3 DNA reads TGCGCCAGCAGCCCCCCGGGACAGGGCAGCACTGAAGCTTTCTTT. Amino acid sequence: CASSPPGQGSTEAFF.

For this clone: Additional DNA sequences in this sample encode the identical CDR3. V gene TRBV9 combines with J gene TRBJ2-2; D is possibly TRBD2 (6 bases). Per germline, CDR1 SGDLS and CDR2 YYNGEE. This CDR3 spans 14 amino acids. Deletions cut 0 bases from V and 5 bases from J, with 8 bases between. The DNA for the CDR3 is TGTGCCAGCAGCGTAGGGGCGGGGACCGGGGAGCTGTTTTTT. Encoded protein: CASSVGAGTGELFF.

The V gene is TRBV2, the J gene TRBJ1-6, with 7 bases identical to TRBD1. Germline V CDR1 and CDR2: SNHLY, FYNNEI. The CDR3 contains 14 residues. Trimming took 5 bases from V and 7 from J; bases not matched to a gene: 5. CDR3 DNA sequence: TGTGCCAGCAGTTCCGGGACAGTGAATTCACCCCTCCACTTT. This codes for CASSSGTVNSPLHF.

V usage is TRBV30 and J usage is TRBJ2-2; 7 bases line up with TRBD1. The CDR3 has 14 residues. Germline V CDR1 and CDR2: GTSNPN, SVGIG (reference sequence). V shed 2 bases, J shed 6 bases, and the junction held 6 bases outside the gene matches. Here the CDR3 DNA reads TGTGCCTGGAGTAAAGGGGGCGCATCCGGGGAGCTGTTTTTT. It encodes CAWSKGGASGELFF.

The chain combines TRBV30 with TRBJ2-3; a possible D gene is TRBD1 (5 bases). This CDR3 contains 13 residues. Germline V gives CDR1 GTSNPN, CDR2 SVGIG (reference sequence). Deletions cut 0 bases from V and 5 bases from J, with 9 bases between. In nucleotides, the CDR3 is TGTGCCTGGAGTGTCCTCAGGGAAGATACGCAGTATTTT. Protein sequence: CAWSVLREDTQYF.

This chain uses TRBV2 with TRBJ1-2; tentatively, D is TRBD1 (6 bases). Germline CDR1 and CDR2: SNHLY and FYNNEI. Trimming stripped 8 bases from V and 2 bases from J, with 18 bases between. CDR3 length equals 15 residues. This CDR3 reads CASPGGAAVNYGYTF. The CDR3 coding sequence is TGTGCCAGCCCCGGGGGGGCAGCAGTAAACTATGGCTACACCTTC.

V usage is TRBV30 and J usage is TRBJ1-5, with TRBD1 matching 11 bases. Germline V gives CDR1 GTSNPN, CDR2 SVGIG (reference sequence). Trimming at V came to 5 bases and at J to 7 bases, leaving 7 bases not matched to a gene. The CDR3 sequence is 14 residues long. In DNA form, the CDR3 reads TGTGCCTGGGGCCGGGACAGGGGGATGCAGCCCCAGCATTTT. Translated, it gives CAWGRDRGMQPQHF. The variable domain in full, with the rest retrieved from reference TRBV30 and TRBJ1-5, is SQTIHQWPATLVQPVGSPLSLECTVEGTSNPNLYWYRQAAGRGLQLLFYSVGIGQISSEVPQNLSASRPQDRQFILSSKKLLLSDSGFYLCAWGRDRGMQPQHFGDGTRLSIL.

The chain combines TRBV2 with TRBJ1-1; D gene uncertain. Germline loops: CDR1 SNHLY, CDR2 FYNNEI. V was clipped by 3 bases and J by 1 base, with 6 bases between them. The CDR3 length is 13 residues. This chain's CDR3 is CASSEWANTEAFF. The DNA of the CDR3 is TGTGCCAGCAGTGAGTGGGCGAACACTGAAGCTTTCTTT.